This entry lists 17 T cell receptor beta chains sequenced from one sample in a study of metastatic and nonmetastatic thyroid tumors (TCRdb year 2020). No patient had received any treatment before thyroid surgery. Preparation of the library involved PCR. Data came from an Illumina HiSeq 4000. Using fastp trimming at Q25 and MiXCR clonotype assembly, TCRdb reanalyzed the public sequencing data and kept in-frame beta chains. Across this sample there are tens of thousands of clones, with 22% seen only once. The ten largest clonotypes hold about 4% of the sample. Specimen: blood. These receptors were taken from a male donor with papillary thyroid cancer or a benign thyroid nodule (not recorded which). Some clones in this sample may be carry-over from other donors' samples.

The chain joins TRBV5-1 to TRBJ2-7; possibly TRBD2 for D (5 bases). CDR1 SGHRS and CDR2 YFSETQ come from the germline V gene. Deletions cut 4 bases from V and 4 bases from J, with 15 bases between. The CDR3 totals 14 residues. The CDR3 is CASSPALPGYEQYF. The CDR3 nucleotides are TGCGCCAGCAGCCCCGCCTTGCCGGGGTACGAGCAGTACTTC.

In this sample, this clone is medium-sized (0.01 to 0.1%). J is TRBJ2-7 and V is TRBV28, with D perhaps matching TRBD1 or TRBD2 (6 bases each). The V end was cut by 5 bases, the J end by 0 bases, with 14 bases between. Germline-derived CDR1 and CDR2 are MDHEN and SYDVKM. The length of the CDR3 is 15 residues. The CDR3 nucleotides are TGTGCCAGCAGTCCCTGGAGGGGGAGCTCCTACGAGCAGTACTTC. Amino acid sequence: CASSPWRGSSYEQYF.

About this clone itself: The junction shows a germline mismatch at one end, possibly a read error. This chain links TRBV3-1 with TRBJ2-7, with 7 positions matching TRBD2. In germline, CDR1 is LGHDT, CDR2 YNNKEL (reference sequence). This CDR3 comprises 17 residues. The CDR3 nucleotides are TGTGCCAACAGCCAAGAAATTGCTAGCGGCCGGACCTACGAGCAGTACTTC. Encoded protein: CANSQEIASGRTYEQYF.

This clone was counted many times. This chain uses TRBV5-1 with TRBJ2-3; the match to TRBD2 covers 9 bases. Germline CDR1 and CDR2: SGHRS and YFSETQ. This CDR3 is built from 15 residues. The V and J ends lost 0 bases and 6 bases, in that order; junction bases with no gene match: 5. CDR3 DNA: TGCGCCAGCAGCTTGGGGGGGACTAGCTCGGATACGCAGTATTTT. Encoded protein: CASSLGGTSSDTQYF.

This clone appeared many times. In nucleotides, the CDR3 is TGTGCCAGCAGCTTAGCGGGCGGGAGCTTCTACGAGCAGTACTTC. It translates to CASSLAGGSFYEQYF. V is TRBV7-9 and J is TRBJ2-7, with 7 bases lining up with TRBD2. The trim removed 0 bases at V and 3 bases at J, leaving 5 bases unmatched. The germline CDR1 and CDR2 sequences are SEHNR and FQNEAQ (reference sequence). CDR3 length: 15 amino acids.

The CDR3 coding sequence is TGTGCCAGCAGCTTAGCTTCCGGGACTTCGTCCGAGCAGTACTTC. Translation gives CASSLASGTSSEQYF. The chain joins TRBV7-6 to TRBJ2-7, with TRBD2 as a possible D gene (6 bases). The germline V gene encodes CDR1 SGHVS and CDR2 FNYEAQ. CDR3 length: 15 amino acids. V lost 0 bases and J 6 bases, leaving 15 bases between the germline ends.

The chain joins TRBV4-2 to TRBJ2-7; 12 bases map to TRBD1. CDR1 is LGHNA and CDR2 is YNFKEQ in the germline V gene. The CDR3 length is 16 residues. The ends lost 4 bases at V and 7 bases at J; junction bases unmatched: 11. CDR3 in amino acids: CASSLSEGQGAGEQYF. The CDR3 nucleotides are TGTGCCAGCAGCCTTTCGGAGGGACAGGGGGCAGGGGAGCAGTACTTC.

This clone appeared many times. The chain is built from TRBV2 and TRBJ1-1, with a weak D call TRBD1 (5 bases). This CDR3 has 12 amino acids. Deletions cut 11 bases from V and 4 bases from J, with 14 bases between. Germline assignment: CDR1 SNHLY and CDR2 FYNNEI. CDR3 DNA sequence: TGTGCCGGGGGGAAGGGGCGCACTGAAGCTTTCTTT. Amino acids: CAGGKGRTEAFF.

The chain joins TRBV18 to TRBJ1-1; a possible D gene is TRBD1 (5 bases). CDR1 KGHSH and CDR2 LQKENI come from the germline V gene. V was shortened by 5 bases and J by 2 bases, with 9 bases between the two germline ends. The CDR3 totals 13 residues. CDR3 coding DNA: TGTGCCAGCTCAAACGACAGAAACACTGAAGCTTTCTTT. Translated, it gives CASSNDRNTEAFF.

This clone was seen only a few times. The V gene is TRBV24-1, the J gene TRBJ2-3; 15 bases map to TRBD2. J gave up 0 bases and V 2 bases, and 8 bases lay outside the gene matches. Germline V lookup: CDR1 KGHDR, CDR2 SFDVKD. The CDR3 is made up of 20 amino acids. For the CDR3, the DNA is TGTGCCACCAGTGATTCTGGACTAGCGGGAGGGGGAACTAGCACAGATACGCAGTATTTT. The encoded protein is CATSDSGLAGGGTSTDTQYF.

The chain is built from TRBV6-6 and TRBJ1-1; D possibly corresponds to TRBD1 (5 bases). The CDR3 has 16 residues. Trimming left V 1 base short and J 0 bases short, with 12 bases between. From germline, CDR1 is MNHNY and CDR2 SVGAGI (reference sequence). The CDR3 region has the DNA TGTGCCAGCAGTTACTATCCCGGGACTTTGAACACTGAAGCTTTCTTT. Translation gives CASSYYPGTLNTEAFF.

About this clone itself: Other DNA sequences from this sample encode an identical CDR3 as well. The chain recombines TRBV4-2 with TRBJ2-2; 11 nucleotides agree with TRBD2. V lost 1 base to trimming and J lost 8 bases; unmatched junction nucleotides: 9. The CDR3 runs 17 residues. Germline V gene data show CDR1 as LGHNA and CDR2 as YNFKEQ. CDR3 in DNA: TGTGCCAGCAGCCAAGGGGCTAGCGGGAGGCCCGAGGGGGAGCTGTTTTTT. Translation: CASSQGASGRPEGELFF.

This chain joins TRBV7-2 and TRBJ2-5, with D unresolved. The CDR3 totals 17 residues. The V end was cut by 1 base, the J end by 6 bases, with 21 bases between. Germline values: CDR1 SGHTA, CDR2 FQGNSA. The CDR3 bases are TGTGCCAGCAGCTTAGGGGGTCGCATGGTAATCTTGCAGACCCAGTACTTC. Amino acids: CASSLGGRMVILQTQYF.

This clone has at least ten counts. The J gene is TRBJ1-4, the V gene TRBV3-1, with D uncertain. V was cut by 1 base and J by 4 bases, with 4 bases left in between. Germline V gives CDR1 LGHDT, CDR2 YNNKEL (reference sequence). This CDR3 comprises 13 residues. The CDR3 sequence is CASSQGRNEKLFF. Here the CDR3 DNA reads TGTGCCAGCAGCCAAGGGCGTAATGAAAAACTGTTTTTT. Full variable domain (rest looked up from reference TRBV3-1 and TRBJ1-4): DTAVSQTPKYLVTQMGNDKSIKCEQNLGHDTMYWYKQDSKKFLKIMFSYNNKELIINETVPNRFSPKSPDKAHLNLHINSLELGDSAVYFCASSQGRNEKLFFGSGTQLSVL.

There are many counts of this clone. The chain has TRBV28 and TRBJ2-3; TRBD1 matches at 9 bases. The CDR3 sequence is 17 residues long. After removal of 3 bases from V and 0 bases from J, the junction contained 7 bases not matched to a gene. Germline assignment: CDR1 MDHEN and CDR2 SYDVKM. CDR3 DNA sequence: TGTGCCAGCAGTTTCTTCGCCGGGACAGGGAGCACAGATACGCAGTATTTT. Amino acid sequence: CASSFFAGTGSTDTQYF.

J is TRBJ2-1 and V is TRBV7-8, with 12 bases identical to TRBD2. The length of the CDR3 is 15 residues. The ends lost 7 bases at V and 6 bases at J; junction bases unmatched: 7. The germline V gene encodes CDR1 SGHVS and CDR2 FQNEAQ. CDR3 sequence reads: CASIPILAGGNEQFF. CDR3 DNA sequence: TGTGCCAGCATCCCCATACTAGCGGGGGGCAATGAGCAGTTCTTC.

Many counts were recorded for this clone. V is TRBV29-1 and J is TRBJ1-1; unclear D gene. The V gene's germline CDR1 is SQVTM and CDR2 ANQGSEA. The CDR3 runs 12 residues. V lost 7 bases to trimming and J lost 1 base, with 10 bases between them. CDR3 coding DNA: TGCAGCGCTTCTCGACGGAACACTGAAGCTTTCTTT. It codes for CSASRRNTEAFF.